This passage covers 22 T cell receptor beta chains from one sample sequenced in a study of T cell responses to AZD1222 COVID-19 vaccine. Only in-frame clones appear in the TCRdb table, and some are missing; sequencing was by immunoSEQ multiplex PCR. The sample yields around 130,000 clones, around nine tenths seen once. Sequenced here: peripheral blood, sampled 28 days after the second AZD1222 dose. The receptors were sampled from an adult who received the AZD1222 COVID-19 vaccine.

This rearrangement joins TRBV4-2 to TRBJ1-1; 7 bases map to TRBD1. The V and J ends lost 0 bases and 3 bases, in that order; junction bases with no gene match: 1. Germline V lookup: CDR1 LGHNA, CDR2 YNFKEQ. This CDR3 spans 14 amino acids. The CDR3 DNA reads as TGTGCCAGCAGCCAAGAGGGACAGCACACTGAAGCTTTCTTT. This sequence encodes CASSQEGQHTEAFF.

The J gene is TRBJ1-3, the V gene TRBV30; D is uncertain. Trimming shortened V by 3 bases and J by 3 bases, and 9 bases separated the two germline ends. The CDR3 covers 13 residues. CDR1 is GTSNPN and CDR2 is SVGIG in the germline V gene (reference sequence). The chain's CDR3 is CAWSPDLGNTIYF. The CDR3 DNA reads as TGTGCCTGGAGCCCCGACCTTGGAAACACCATATATTTT.

The chain has TRBV6-2 or TRBV6-3 and TRBJ2-5; the D is unclear. CDR1 is MNHEY, CDR2 SVGEGT, per germline. With 2 bases removed from V and 0 bases from J, the gap between germline ends came to 4 bases. The CDR3 has 13 residues. The CDR3 protein is CASSYPNQETQYF. CDR3 in DNA: TGTGCCAGCAGTTACCCTAACCAAGAGACCCAGTACTTC.

This clone was recorded a few times. CDR3 loop: CASSPGPGGYTF. In DNA form, the CDR3 reads TGTGCCAGCAGCCCCGGGCCCGGTGGCTACACCTTC. This chain joins TRBV12-3 or TRBV12-4 and TRBJ1-2; no clear D. V lost 6 bases and J 7 bases, leaving 12 bases between the germline ends. The CDR3 contains 12 residues.

The rearrangement joins TRBV6-2 or TRBV6-3 to TRBJ2-1, with 12 bases aligning to TRBD2. V lost 2 bases and J lost 4; bases outside the gene matches: 0. Germline V CDR1 and CDR2: MNHEY, SVGEGT. The CDR3 has 15 residues. The chain's CDR3 is CASSYTSGGYNEQFF. The CDR3 bases are TGTGCCAGCAGTTACACTAGCGGGGGGTACAATGAGCAGTTCTTC.

This chain uses TRBV7-2 with TRBJ2-3; either TRBD1 or TRBD2 may fit D (5 bases each). Trimming pared 5 bases from V and 0 bases from J, leaving 15 bases between. CDR3 size: 16 residues. The germline CDR1 and CDR2 sequences are SGHTA and FQGNSA. The CDR3 DNA reads TGTGCCAGCAGCCCCCACGGGACCTCTAGCACAGATACGCAGTATTTT. The encoded protein is CASSPHGTSSTDTQYF.

This clone was counted between two and nine times. This chain joins TRBV7-2 and TRBJ2-7; the D is unclear. Germline loops: CDR1 SGHTA, CDR2 FQGNSA. The CDR3 is made up of 13 amino acids. Between the trimmed V and J ends, which lost 6 bases and 6 bases, there was a span of 15 bases. The CDR3 nucleotides are TGTGCCAGCAGTGCGGCACCCCGGGCCGAGCAGTACTTC. It codes for CASSAAPRAEQYF.

This chain links TRBV18 with TRBJ2-7; D may be TRBD1 (6 bases). This CDR3 region has 15 residues. V lost 3 bases to trimming and J lost 4 bases, with 16 bases between them. Germline values: CDR1 KGHSH, CDR2 LQKENI. This chain's CDR3 is CASSPSGGRGYEQYF. The DNA for the CDR3 is TGTGCCAGCTCACCTTCGGGCGGCAGGGGTTACGAGCAGTACTTC.

The rearrangement uses TRBV10-1 and TRBJ1-5; no clear D gene. The germline V gene encodes CDR1 WNHNN and CDR2 SYGVQD (reference sequence). The CDR3 sequence is 18 residues long. With 1 base removed from V and 0 bases from J, the gap between germline ends came to 16 bases. The CDR3 DNA follows: TGCGCCAGCAGTGAGTATCCCCGGGAGACATATAGCAATCAGCCCCAGCATTTT. Protein product: CASSEYPRETYSNQPQHF.

J is TRBJ2-2 and V is TRBV4-3; D is unclear. The CDR3 is 14 residues long. The V gene lost 0 bases and the J gene lost 6 bases, with 8 bases spanning the gap. CDR1 and CDR2 from the germline V gene are LGHNA and YSLEER. The CDR3 nucleotides read TGCGCCAGCAGCCAAGATCCGGTCGCCGGGGAGCTGTTTTTT. It is translated as CASSQDPVAGELFF.

CDR3 loop: CASSFLATGLLTGELFF. Here the CDR3 DNA reads TGTGCCAGCAGTTTTTTGGCGACAGGCCTACTCACCGGGGAGCTGTTTTTT. The J gene is TRBJ2-2, the V gene TRBV27; tentatively, D is TRBD1 (6 bases). V dropped 3 bases and J dropped 4 bases, with 18 bases sitting between them. This CDR3 is built from 17 residues. Germline V gives CDR1 MNHEY, CDR2 SMNVEV (reference sequence).

V and J are TRBV29-1 and TRBJ2-5; D not certain. The CDR3 contains 13 residues. The V gene lost 6 bases and the J gene lost 1 base, with 12 bases spanning the gap. Germline V gene data show CDR1 as SQVTM and CDR2 as ANQGSEA. This CDR3 reads CSVIWSFQETQYF. The CDR3 DNA reads TGCAGCGTGATATGGAGCTTCCAAGAGACCCAGTACTTC.

This clone was recorded once. The chain couples TRBV2 to TRBJ2-5, with D tentatively TRBD2 (6 bases). The CDR3 spans 13 residues. Trimming cost V 6 bases and J 3 bases, with 11 bases left between them. Germline V gene lookup returns CDR1 SNHLY and CDR2 FYNNEI. DNA of the CDR3: TGTGCCAGCAGGGGGACTCCTAAAGAGACCCAGTACTTC. Translation: CASRGTPKETQYF.

In regard to this clone: At one boundary the junction diverges from the germline segment, which might be a read error. The V call is TRBV11-2, the J call TRBJ2-7; D possibly uses TRBD1 or TRBD2 (5 bases each). The CDR3 spans 16 residues. CDR1 is SGHAT, CDR2 FQNNGV, per germline. CDR3 in DNA: TGTGCCAGCAGATTAGATTACGGGACCCAGACCTACGAGCAGTACTTC. Amino acids: CASRLDYGTQTYEQYF.

This rearrangement joins TRBV28 to TRBJ1-2; 7 positions agree with TRBD1. CDR1 is MDHEN, CDR2 SYDVKM, per germline. V shed 6 bases and J 8 bases; nucleotides not matched to a gene: 9. The CDR3 contains 13 residues. CDR3 loop: CASRTDRVHGYTF. The CDR3 nucleotides read TGTGCCAGCAGAACCGACAGGGTACACGGCTACACCTTC.

The chain uses TRBV15 and TRBJ2-2; D is ambiguous. The V end lost 1 base, the J end lost 1 base, and 7 bases lay between the germline ends. The CDR3 length is 15 residues. CDR1 and CDR2 (germline): LNHNV, YYDKDF (reference sequence). The CDR3 loop is CATSRGGGNTGELFF. For the CDR3, the DNA is TGTGCCACCAGCAGAGGGGGTGGGAACACCGGGGAGCTGTTTTTT. Based on the CDR3 plus reference TRBV15 and TRBJ2-2, the full variable domain is DAMVIQNPRYQVTQFGKPVTLSCSQTLNHNVMYWYQQKSSQAPKLLFHYYDKDFNNEADTPDNFQSRRPNTSFCFLDIRSPGLGDTAMYLCATSRGGGNTGELFFGEGSRLTVL.

The chain recombines TRBV12-3 or TRBV12-4 with TRBJ2-1, with D possibly TRBD2 on 5 matching bases. The ends were cut back, 8 bases at V and 9 bases at J, with 11 bases in the middle. The CDR3 length is 11 residues. CDR3 region: CASERSGEQFF. The CDR3 nucleotides read TGTGCCAGCGAGCGCAGCGGTGAGCAGTTCTTC.

The chain carries TRBV7-3 and TRBJ1-6, with D perhaps matching TRBD1 (5 bases). V lost 5 bases, J lost 0 bases, and 5 bases lay in between. The CDR3 extends over 14 amino acids. CDR1 SGHTA and CDR2 FQGTGA come from the germline V gene. CDR3 amino acids: CASSDSSYNSPLHF. The CDR3 coding sequence is TGTGCCAGCAGCGACAGCTCCTATAATTCACCCCTCCACTTT.

In regard to this clone: Other nucleotide sequences from this sample produce the same CDR3. V and J are TRBV5-6 and TRBJ1-2; D not resolved. The CDR3 is 12 amino acids. Germline V gene lookup returns CDR1 SGHDT and CDR2 YYEEEE. V was clipped by 0 bases and J by 5 bases, with 5 bases between them. CDR3 bases: TGTGCCAGCAGCTTGGCAGGATATGGCTACACCTTC. Residues: CASSLAGYGYTF.

This sequence joins TRBV5-1 and TRBJ2-7, with a possible D match to TRBD1 (6 bases). CDR1 and CDR2 from the germline V gene are SGHRS and YFSETQ. V was cut by 0 bases and J by 0 bases, with 10 bases left in between. The CDR3 loop spans 15 amino acids. The CDR3 is CASSLGAGASYEQYF. In DNA, the CDR3 is TGCGCCAGCAGCTTGGGGGCAGGGGCCTCCTACGAGCAGTACTTC.

The chain uses TRBV9 and TRBJ2-5; 8 bases align to TRBD2. The CDR3 loop spans 16 amino acids. V gave up 0 bases and J gave up 2 bases; unmatched junction bases: 6. Germline V gene lookup returns CDR1 SGDLS and CDR2 YYNGEE. For the CDR3, the DNA is TGTGCCAGCAGCGTAGCTTCGGGCGGGGGGCAAGAGACCCAGTACTTC. Amino acids: CASSVASGGGQETQYF. The variable domain in full, completed from reference TRBV9 and TRBJ2-5, reads DSGVTQTPKHLITATGQRVTLRCSPRSGDLSVYWYQQSLDQGLQFLIQYYNGEERAKGNILERFSAQQFPDLHSELNLSSLELGDSALYFCASSVASGGGQETQYFGPGTRLLVL.

This clone appeared a single time. V is TRBV11-3 and J is TRBJ2-7; TRBD1 matches 8 bases. Looked up from germline, CDR1 is SGHNT and CDR2 is YENEEA. Trimming removed 6 bases from V and 2 bases from J; junction bases left unmatched: 9. The CDR3 totals 15 residues. The CDR3: CASSSTGEVPYEQYF. In nucleotides, the CDR3 is TGTGCCAGCAGTTCGACAGGGGAGGTCCCCTACGAGCAGTACTTC.